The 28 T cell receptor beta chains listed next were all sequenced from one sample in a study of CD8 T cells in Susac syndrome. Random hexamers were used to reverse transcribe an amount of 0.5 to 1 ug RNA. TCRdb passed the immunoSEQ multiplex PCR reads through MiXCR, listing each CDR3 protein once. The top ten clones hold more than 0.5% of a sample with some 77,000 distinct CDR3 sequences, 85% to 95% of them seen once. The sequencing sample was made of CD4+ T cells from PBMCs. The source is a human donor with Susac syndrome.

This CDR3 is CATSWENTEAFF. The CDR3 region has the DNA TGTGCCACCTCATGGGAAAACACTGAAGCTTTCTTT. This chain links TRBV6-2 or TRBV6-3 with TRBJ1-1; unclear D gene. Germline lookup yields CDR1 MNHEY and CDR2 SVGEGT. The CDR3 covers 12 residues. The germline V and J ends were trimmed by 10 bases and 2 bases, with 11 bases remaining between them.

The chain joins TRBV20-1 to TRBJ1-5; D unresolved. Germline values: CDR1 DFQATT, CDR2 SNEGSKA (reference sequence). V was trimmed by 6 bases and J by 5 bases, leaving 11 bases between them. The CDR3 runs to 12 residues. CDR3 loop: CSAATVDQPQHF. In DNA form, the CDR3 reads TGCAGTGCCGCGACGGTAGATCAGCCCCAGCATTTT.

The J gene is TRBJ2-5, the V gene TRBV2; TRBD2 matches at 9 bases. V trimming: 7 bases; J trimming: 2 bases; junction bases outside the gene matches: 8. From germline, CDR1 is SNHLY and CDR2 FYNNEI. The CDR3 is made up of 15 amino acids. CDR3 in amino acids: CASNYGGGAQETQYF. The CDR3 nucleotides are TGTGCCAGCAACTACGGCGGGGGGGCACAAGAGACCCAGTACTTC.

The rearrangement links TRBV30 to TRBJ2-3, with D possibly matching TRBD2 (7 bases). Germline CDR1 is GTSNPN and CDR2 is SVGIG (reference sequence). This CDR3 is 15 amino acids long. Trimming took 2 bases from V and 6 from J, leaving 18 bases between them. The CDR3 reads CAWSRAGPTGDTQYF. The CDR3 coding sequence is TGTGCCTGGAGTAGAGCGGGGCCAACAGGGGATACGCAGTATTTT.

The CDR3 DNA reads TGTGCCAGCAGCTTGGCATCAGGCTTAAAAGAGACCCAGTACTTC. This translates into CASSLASGLKETQYF. The chain is built from TRBV11-2 and TRBJ2-5; D unresolved. Germline V gene lookup returns CDR1 SGHAT and CDR2 FQNNGV. Between the trimmed V and J ends, which lost 3 bases and 3 bases, there was a span of 14 bases. The CDR3 has 15 amino acids. The full variable domain, rest sourced from reference TRBV11-2 and TRBJ2-5, is EAGVAQSPRYKIIEKRQSVAFWCNPISGHATLYWYQQILGQGPKLLIQFQNNGVVDDSQLPKDRFSAERLKGVDSTLKIQPAKLEDSAVYLCASSLASGLKETQYFGPGTRLLVL.

The CDR3 coding sequence is TGTGCCAGCAGTTACTTCACTCAGGGGAAACTGTTTTTT. It codes for CASSYFTQGKLFF. The rearrangement uses TRBV6-5 and TRBJ1-4; tentatively, D is TRBD1 (6 bases). V lost 1 base, J lost 11 bases, and 11 bases lay in between. Germline values: CDR1 MNHEY, CDR2 SVGAGI. The CDR3 spans 13 residues.

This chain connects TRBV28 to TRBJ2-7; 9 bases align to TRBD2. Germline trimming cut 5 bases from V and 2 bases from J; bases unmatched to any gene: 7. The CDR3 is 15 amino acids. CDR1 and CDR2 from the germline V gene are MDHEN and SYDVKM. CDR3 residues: CASSPLSGSTYEQYF. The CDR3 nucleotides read TGTGCCAGCAGTCCCCTTAGCGGGAGTACCTACGAGCAGTACTTC.

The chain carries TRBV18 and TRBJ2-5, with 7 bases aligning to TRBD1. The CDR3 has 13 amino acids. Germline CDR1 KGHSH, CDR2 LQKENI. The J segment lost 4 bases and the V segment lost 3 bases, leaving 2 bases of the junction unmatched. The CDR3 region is CASSPGTVETQYF. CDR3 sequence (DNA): TGTGCCAGCTCACCTGGGACAGTAGAGACCCAGTACTTC.

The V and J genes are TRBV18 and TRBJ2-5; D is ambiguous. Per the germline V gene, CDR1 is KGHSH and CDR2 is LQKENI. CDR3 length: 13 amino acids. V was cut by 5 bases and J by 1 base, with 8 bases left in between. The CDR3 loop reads CASSSDIQETQYF. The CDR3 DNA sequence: TGTGCCAGCTCATCCGACATCCAAGAGACCCAGTACTTC.

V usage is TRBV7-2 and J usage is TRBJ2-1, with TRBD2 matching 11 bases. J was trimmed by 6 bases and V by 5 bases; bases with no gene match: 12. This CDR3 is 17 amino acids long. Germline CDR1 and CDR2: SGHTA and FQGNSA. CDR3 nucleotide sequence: TGTGCCAGCAGCCCAGGCAGACTAGCGGGATTTCGCAATGAGCAGTTCTTC. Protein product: CASSPGRLAGFRNEQFF.

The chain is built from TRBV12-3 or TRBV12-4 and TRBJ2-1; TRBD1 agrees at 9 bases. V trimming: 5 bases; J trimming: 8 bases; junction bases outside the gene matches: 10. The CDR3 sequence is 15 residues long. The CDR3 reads CASSQTGTGSHEQFF. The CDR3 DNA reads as TGTGCCAGCAGTCAGACCGGGACAGGGTCTCATGAGCAGTTCTTC.

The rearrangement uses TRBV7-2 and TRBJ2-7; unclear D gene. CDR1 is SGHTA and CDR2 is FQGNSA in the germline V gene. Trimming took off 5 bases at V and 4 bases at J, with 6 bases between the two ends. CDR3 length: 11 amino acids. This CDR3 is CASSPMYEQYF. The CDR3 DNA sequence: TGTGCCAGCAGCCCTATGTACGAGCAGTACTTC.

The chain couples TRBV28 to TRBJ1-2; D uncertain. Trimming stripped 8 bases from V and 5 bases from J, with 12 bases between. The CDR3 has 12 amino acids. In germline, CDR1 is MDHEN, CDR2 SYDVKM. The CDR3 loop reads CASSRISYGYTF. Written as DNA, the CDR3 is TGTGCCAGCTCCCGGATTTCGTATGGCTACACCTTC.

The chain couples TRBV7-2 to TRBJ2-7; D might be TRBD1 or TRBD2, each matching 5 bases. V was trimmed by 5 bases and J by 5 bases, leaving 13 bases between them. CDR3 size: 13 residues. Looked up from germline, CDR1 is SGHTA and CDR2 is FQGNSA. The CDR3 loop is CASSRGPRNEQYF. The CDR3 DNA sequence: TGTGCCAGCAGCCGGGGACCTCGGAACGAGCAGTACTTC.

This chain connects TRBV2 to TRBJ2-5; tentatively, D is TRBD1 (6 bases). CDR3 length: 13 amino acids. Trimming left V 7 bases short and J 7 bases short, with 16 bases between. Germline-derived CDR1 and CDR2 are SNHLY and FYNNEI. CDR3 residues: CASNPGAFGTQYF. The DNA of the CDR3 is TGTGCCAGCAACCCAGGGGCATTTGGGACCCAGTACTTC.

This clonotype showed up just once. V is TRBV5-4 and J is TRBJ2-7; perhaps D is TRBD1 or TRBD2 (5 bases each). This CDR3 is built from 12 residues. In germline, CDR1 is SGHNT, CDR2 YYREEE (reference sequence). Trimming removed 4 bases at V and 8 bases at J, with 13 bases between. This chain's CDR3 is CASSVGPAQQYF. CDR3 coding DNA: TGTGCCAGCAGCGTGGGACCCGCGCAGCAGTACTTC.

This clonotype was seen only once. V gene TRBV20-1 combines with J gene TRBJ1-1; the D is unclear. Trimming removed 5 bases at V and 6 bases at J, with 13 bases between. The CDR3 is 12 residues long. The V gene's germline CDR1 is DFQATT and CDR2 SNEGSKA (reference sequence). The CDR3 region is CSASDRASEAFF. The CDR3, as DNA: TGCAGTGCTTCTGATCGGGCGTCTGAAGCTTTCTTT.

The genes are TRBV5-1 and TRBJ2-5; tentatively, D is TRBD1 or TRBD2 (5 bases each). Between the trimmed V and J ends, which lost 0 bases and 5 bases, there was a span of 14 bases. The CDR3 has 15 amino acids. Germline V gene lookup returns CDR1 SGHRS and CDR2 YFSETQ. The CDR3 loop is CASSLAGTPRETQYF. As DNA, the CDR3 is TGCGCCAGCAGCTTGGCCGGGACCCCGCGGGAGACCCAGTACTTC.

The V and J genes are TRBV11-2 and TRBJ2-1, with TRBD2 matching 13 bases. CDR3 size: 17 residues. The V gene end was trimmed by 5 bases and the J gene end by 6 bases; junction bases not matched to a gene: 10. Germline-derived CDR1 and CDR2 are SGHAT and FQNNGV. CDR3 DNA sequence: TGTGCCAGCAGCCCGCGACTAGCGGGAGGAGGGAGCAATGAGCAGTTCTTC. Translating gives CASSPRLAGGGSNEQFF.

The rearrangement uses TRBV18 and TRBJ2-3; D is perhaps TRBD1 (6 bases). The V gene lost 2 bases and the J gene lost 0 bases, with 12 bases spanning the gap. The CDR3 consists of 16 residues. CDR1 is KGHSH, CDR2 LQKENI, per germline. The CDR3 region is CASSPVTDRSTDTQYF. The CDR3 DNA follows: TGTGCCAGCTCACCAGTCACGGACAGAAGCACAGATACGCAGTATTTT.

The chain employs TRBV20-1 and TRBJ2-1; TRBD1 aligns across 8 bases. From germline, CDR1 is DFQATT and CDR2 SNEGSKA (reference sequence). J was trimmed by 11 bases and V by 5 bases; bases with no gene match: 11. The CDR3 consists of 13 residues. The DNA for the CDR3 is TGCAGTGCTTATTTCGGACAGGGTCAGCAGCAGTTCTTC. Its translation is CSAYFGQGQQQFF.

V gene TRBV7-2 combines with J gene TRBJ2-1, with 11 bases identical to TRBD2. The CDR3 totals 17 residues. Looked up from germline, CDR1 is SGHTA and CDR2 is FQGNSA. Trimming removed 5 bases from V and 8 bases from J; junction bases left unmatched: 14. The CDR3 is CASSRSGRALVADEQFF. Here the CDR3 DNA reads TGTGCCAGCAGCCGTAGCGGGAGGGCCCTTGTTGCCGATGAGCAGTTCTTC.

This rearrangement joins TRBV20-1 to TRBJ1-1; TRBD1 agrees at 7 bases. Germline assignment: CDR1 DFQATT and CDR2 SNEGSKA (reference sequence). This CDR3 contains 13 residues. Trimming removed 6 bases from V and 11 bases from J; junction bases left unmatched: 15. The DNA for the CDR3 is TGCAGTGCCCCAACAGGGGCTAGACGGGAGGCTTTCTTT. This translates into CSAPTGARREAFF.

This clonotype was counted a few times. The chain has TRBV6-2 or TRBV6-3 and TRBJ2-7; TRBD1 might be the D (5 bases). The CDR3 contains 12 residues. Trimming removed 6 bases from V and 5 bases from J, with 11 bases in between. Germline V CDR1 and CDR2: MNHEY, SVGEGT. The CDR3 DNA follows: TGTGCCAGCAGCCCGACAGCAAACGAGCAGTACTTC. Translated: CASSPTANEQYF.

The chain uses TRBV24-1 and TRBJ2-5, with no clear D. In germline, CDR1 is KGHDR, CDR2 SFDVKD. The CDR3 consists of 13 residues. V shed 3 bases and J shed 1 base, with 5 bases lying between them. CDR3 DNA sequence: TGTGCCACCAGTGATCCCCCCCAAGAGACCCAGTACTTC. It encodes CATSDPPQETQYF.

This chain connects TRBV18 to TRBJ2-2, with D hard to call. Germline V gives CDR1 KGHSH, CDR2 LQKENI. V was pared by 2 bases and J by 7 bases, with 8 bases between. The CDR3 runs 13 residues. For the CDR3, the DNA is TGTGCCAGCTCACCAAGAAGCGTCGGGGAGCTGTTTTTT. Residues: CASSPRSVGELFF.

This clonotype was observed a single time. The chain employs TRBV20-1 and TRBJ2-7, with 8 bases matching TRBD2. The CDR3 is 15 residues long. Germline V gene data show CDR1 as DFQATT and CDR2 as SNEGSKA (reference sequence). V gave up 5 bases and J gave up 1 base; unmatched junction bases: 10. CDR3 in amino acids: CSAGIAGTRSYEQYF. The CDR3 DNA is TGCAGTGCTGGTATAGCGGGGACGAGGTCCTACGAGCAGTACTTC.

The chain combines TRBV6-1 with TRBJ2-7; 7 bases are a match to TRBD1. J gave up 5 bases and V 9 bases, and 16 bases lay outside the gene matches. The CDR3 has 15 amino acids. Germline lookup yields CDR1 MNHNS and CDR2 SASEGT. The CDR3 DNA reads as TGTGCCAGTAAAGGGGGACAGAGACTGACTGACGAGCAGTACTTC. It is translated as CASKGGQRLTDEQYF.